The 10 T cell receptor beta chains listed next were all sequenced from one sample in a study of CD8 T cells in Susac syndrome (dated by TCRdb to between 2018 and 2021). Library preparation used the immunoSEQ multiplex PCR assay. RNA was extracted using the RNeasy kit, and roughly 0.5 to 1 ug of the RNA was reverse transcribed with random hexamers. Starting from the raw public reads, TCRdb applied fastp trimming at Q25, assembled clones with MiXCR and retained in-frame beta chains. CDR3 protein sequences are deduplicated, and each keeps its most common genes and DNA. Present in this sample are around 180,000 distinct CDR3 sequences, approximately 94% of which were seen just once. The top ten clonotypes cover approximately 0.094% of the sample. The sample taken for sequencing was CD4+ T cells from PBMCs. The receptor source for this set is a human donor with multiple sclerosis.

This chain joins TRBV27 and TRBJ2-7; 10 nucleotides line up with TRBD2. Unmatched junction bases numbered 10, after V lost 0 bases and J lost 2 bases. Germline CDR1 reads MNHEY; CDR2 reads SMNVEV (reference sequence). The CDR3 spans 18 residues. The DNA for the CDR3 is TGTGCCAGCAGTTTATCCCCCTTCCTAGCGGGGGCTACCTACGAGCAGTACTTC. Its translation is CASSLSPFLAGATYEQYF.

The chain employs TRBV20-1 and TRBJ2-7, with 9 bases fitting TRBD1. The length of the CDR3 is 12 residues. Trimming removed 6 bases from V and 3 bases from J; junction bases left unmatched: 3. Germline V gene sequence: CDR1 DFQATT, CDR2 SNEGSKA (reference sequence). CDR3 in amino acids: CSAGQGLYEQYF. CDR3 nucleotides: TGCAGTGCCGGACAGGGGCTCTACGAGCAGTACTTC.

The chain carries TRBV20-1 and TRBJ2-3; 9 nucleotides line up with TRBD2. The junction had 8 bases not matched to a gene; V was cut back by 1 base and J by 6 bases. This CDR3 contains 15 residues. The germline V gene has CDR1 DFQATT and CDR2 SNEGSKA (reference sequence). CDR3 DNA sequence: TGCAGTGCTAGAGGATCGTCGAGCGGGGGGGATACGCAGTATTTT. Translation: CSARGSSSGGDTQYF.

This chain links TRBV20-1 with TRBJ2-5; 11 bases match TRBD2. This CDR3 region has 15 residues. Germline V gene data show CDR1 as DFQATT and CDR2 as SNEGSKA (reference sequence). V shed 4 bases, J shed 4 bases, and the junction held 8 bases outside the gene matches. The CDR3 protein is CSATRTSGFVETQYF. The DNA of the CDR3 is TGCAGTGCTACCCGGACTAGCGGGTTTGTAGAGACCCAGTACTTC.

The rearrangement uses TRBV30 and TRBJ1-4, with 10 bases fitting TRBD1. With 2 bases clipped from V and 3 bases from J, the junction kept 9 bases outside the gene matches. Per germline, CDR1 GTSNPN and CDR2 SVGIG (reference sequence). The CDR3 contains 17 residues. This CDR3 reads CAWSYQDRGISNEKLFF. In DNA form, the CDR3 reads TGTGCCTGGAGTTACCAGGACAGGGGGATATCTAATGAAAAACTGTTTTTT.

DNA for the CDR3: TGTGCCAGCAGCTCGCACGGGACAGGGAACACCGGGGAGCTGTTTTTT. Translated: CASSSHGTGNTGELFF. The gene calls are TRBV7-7 and TRBJ2-2; 8 positions match TRBD1. Germline CDR1 SSHAT, CDR2 FNYEAQ (reference sequence). The CDR3 spans 16 residues. Trimming removed 4 bases from V and 1 base from J; junction bases left unmatched: 5.

The genes are TRBV4-1 and TRBJ1-1; D gene uncertain. Germline CDR1 is MGHRA and CDR2 is YSYEKL. V was trimmed by 1 base and J by 0 bases, leaving 6 bases between them. The CDR3 contains 14 residues. The CDR3 nucleotides are TGCGCCAGCAGCCAAGTAGCACTGAACACTGAAGCTTTCTTT. Amino acid sequence: CASSQVALNTEAFF.

The CDR3 region is CASSPRGSSGNEQFF. The CDR3 region has the DNA TGTGCCAGCAGCCCGCGCGGGAGTAGCGGCAATGAGCAGTTCTTC. The chain has TRBV7-2 and TRBJ2-1; 7 bases agree with TRBD2. The germline V gene encodes CDR1 SGHTA and CDR2 FQGNSA. This CDR3 region has 15 residues. V shed 5 bases, J shed 6 bases, and the junction held 10 bases outside the gene matches.

The V gene is TRBV18, the J gene TRBJ1-6; D is unresolved. Germline V gene sequence: CDR1 KGHSH, CDR2 LQKENI. V was cut by 1 base and J by 5 bases, with 6 bases left in between. CDR3 length equals 14 residues. CDR3 DNA sequence: TGTGCCAGCTCACCACAGTCAGATAATTCACCCCTCCACTTT. Its protein is CASSPQSDNSPLHF.

The chain combines TRBV6-6 with TRBJ1-6; possibly TRBD1 for D (5 bases). The germline gives CDR1 MNHNY, CDR2 SVGAGI (reference sequence). The CDR3 runs 14 residues. Trimming left V 5 bases short and J 7 bases short, with 12 bases between. The DNA of the CDR3 is TGTGCCAGCAGTATCGGGACTAGAAATTCACCCCTCCACTTT. Amino acid sequence: CASSIGTRNSPLHF.